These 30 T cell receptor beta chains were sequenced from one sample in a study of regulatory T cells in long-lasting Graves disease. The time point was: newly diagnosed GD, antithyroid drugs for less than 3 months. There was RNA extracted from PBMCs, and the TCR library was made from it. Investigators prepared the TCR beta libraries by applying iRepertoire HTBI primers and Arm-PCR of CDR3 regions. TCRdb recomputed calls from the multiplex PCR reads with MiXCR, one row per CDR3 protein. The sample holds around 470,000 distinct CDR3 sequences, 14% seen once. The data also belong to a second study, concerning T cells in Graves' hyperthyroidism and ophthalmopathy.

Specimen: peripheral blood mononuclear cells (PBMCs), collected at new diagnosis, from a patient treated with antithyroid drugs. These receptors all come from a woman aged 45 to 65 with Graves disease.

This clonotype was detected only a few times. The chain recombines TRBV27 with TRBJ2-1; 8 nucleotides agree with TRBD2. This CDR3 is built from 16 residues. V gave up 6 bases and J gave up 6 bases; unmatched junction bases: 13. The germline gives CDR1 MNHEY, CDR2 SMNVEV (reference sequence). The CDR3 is CASSGSGELRGNEQFF. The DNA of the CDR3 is TGTGCCAGCAGCGGTAGCGGGGAACTCCGGGGCAATGAGCAGTTCTTC.

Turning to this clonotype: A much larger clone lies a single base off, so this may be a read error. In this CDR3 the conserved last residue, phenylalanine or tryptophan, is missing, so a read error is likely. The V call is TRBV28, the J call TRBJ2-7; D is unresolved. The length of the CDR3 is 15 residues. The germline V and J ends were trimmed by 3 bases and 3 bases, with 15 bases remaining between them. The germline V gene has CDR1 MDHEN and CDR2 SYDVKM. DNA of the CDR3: TGTGCCAGCAGTTTCCCCACCGGCCAATTCTACGAGCAGTACTCC. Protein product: CASSFPTGQFYEQYS.

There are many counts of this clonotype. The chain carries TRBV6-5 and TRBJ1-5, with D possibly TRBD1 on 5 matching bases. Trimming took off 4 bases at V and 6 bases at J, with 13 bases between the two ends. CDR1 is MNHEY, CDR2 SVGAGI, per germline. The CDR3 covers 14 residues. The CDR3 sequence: CASSFRQGGQPQHF. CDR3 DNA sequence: TGTGCCAGCAGTTTCCGGCAGGGAGGTCAGCCCCAGCATTTT.

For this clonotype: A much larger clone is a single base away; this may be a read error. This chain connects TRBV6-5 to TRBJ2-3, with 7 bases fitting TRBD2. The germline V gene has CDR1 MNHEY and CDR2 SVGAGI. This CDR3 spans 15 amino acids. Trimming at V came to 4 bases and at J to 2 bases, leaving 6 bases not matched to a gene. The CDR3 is CASSCTGTNTDTQYF. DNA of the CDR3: TGTGCCAGCAGTTGCACCGGGACTAACACAGATACGCAGTATTTT.

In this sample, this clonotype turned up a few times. The CDR3 nucleotides read TGTGCCTGGAGTGTAGCCCCTCTACACCTCAGGAAGGCTACTACCTACGAGCAGTACTTC. This encodes CAWSVAPLHLRKATTYEQYF. The V call is TRBV30, the J call TRBJ2-7, with D uncertain. Germline-derived CDR1 and CDR2 are GTSNPN and SVGIG (reference sequence). V lost 0 bases and J lost 2, with 29 bases in between. There are 20 residues in the CDR3.

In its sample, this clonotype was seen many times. The CDR3 protein is CASRRQRSYNEQFF. The CDR3 DNA reads TGCGCCAGCCGCCGACAGAGATCCTACAATGAGCAGTTCTTC. The chain employs TRBV5-1 and TRBJ2-1, with D maybe TRBD1 (5 bases). Germline V gene sequence: CDR1 SGHRS, CDR2 YFSETQ. V lost 7 bases to trimming and J lost 1 base, with 12 bases between them. The CDR3 has 14 residues.

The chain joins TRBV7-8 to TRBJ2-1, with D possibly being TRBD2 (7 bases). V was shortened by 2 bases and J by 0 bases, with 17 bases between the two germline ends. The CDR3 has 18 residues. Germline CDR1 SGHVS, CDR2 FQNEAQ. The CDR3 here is CASSLIWGGLGSYNEQFF. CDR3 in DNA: TGTGCCAGCAGCTTAATCTGGGGGGGCCTCGGCTCCTACAATGAGCAGTTCTTC. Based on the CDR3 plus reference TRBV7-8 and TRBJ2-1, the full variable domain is GAGVSQSPRYKVAKRGQDVALRCDPISGHVSLFWYQQALGQGPEFLTYFQNEAQLDKSGLPSDRFFAERPEGSVSTLKIQRTQQEDSAVYLCASSLIWGGLGSYNEQFFGPGTRLTVL.

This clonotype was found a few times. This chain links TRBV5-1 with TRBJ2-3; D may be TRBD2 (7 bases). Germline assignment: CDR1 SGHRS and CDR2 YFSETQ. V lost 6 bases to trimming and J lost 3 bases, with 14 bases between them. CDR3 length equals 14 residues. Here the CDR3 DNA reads TGCGCCAGCAACCTGGGGGGGGCGACAGATACGCAGTATTTT. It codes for CASNLGGATDTQYF.

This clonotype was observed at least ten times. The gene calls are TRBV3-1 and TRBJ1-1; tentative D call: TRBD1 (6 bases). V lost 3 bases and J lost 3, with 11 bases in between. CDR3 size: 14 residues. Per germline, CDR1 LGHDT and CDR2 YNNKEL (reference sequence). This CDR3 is CASSQSTGHTEAFF. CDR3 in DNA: TGTGCCAGCAGCCAGTCGACAGGCCACACTGAAGCTTTCTTT.

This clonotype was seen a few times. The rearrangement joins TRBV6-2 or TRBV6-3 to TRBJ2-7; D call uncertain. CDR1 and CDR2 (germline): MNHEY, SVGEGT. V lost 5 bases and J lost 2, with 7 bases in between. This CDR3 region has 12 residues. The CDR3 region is CASSEQAYEQYF. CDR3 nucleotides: TGTGCCAGCAGTGAGCAGGCCTACGAGCAGTACTTC.

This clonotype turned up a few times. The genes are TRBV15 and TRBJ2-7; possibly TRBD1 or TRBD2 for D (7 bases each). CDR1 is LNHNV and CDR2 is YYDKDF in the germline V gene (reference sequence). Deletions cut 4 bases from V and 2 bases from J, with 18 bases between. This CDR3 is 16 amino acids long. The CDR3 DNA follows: TGTGCCACCAGCACAGGGGGGGCCCCACAGACCTACGAGCAGTACTTC. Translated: CATSTGGAPQTYEQYF.

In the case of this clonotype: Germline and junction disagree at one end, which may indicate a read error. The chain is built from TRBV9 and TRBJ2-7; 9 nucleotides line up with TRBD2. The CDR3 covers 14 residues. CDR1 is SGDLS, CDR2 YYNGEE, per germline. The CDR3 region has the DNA TGTGCCGGCAGCGTAGCGGGAGCTTCTTACGAGCAGTACTTC. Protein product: CAGSVAGASYEQYF.

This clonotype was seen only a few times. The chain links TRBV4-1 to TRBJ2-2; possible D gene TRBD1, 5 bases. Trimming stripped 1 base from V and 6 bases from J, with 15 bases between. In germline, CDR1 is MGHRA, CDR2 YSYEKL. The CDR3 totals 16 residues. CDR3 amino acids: CASSQGGARYAGELFF. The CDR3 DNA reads TGCGCCAGCAGCCAAGGTGGGGCGCGGTACGCCGGGGAGCTGTTTTTT.

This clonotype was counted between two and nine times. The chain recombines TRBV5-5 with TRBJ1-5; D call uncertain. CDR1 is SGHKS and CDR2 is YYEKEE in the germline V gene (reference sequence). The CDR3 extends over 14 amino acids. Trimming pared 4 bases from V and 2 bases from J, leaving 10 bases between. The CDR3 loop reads CASSPLDGNQPQHF. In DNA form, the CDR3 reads TGTGCCAGCAGCCCCTTGGACGGCAATCAGCCCCAGCATTTT. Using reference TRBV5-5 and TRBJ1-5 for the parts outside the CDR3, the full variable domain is DAGVTQSPTHLIKTRGQQVTLRCSPISGHKSVSWYQQVLGQGPQFIFQYYEKEERGRGNFPDRFSARQFPNYSSELNVNALLLGDSALYLCASSPLDGNQPQHFGDGTRLSIL.

The CDR3 is CASSESLALNTGELFF. The CDR3 DNA reads as TGTGCCAGCAGTGAATCCCTAGCGCTGAACACCGGGGAGCTGTTTTTT. The chain combines TRBV25-1 with TRBJ2-2, with D maybe TRBD2 (6 bases). Trimming removed 1 base from V and 1 base from J, with 10 bases in between. CDR3 length equals 16 residues. Germline V CDR1 and CDR2: MGHDK, SYGVNS.

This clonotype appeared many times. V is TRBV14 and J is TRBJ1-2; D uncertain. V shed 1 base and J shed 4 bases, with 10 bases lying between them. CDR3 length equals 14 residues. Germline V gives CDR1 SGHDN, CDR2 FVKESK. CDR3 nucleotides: TGTGCCAGCAGCCAAGGGTCAGGAGGCTATGGCTACACCTTC. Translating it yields CASSQGSGGYGYTF.

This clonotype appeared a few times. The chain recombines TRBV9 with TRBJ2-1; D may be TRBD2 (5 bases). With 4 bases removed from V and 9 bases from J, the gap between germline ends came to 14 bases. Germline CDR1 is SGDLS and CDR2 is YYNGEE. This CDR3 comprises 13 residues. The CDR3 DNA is TGTGCCAGCAGCCCTACGCGGGTCGGTGAGCAGTTCTTC. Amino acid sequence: CASSPTRVGEQFF.

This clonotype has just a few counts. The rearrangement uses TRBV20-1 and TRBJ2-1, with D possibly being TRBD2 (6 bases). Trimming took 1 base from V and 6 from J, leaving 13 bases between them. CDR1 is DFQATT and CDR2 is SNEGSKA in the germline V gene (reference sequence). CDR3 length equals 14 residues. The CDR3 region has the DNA TGCAGTGCTAGAGTCCCCCGGAGGGCCAATGAGCAGTTCTTC. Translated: CSARVPRRANEQFF.

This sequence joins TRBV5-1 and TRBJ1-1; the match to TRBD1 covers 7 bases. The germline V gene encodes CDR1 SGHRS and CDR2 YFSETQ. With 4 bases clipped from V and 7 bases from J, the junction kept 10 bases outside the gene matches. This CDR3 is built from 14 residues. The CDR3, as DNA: TGCGCCAGCAGCATTTCCGGGACAGCCCTTGAAGCTTTCTTT. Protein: CASSISGTALEAFF.

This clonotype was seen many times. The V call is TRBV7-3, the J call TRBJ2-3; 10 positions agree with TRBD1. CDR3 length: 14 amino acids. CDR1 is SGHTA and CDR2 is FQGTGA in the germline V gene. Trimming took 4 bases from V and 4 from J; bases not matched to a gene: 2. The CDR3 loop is CASSSGTGADTQYF. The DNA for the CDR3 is TGTGCCAGCAGCTCCGGGACAGGGGCAGATACGCAGTATTTT.

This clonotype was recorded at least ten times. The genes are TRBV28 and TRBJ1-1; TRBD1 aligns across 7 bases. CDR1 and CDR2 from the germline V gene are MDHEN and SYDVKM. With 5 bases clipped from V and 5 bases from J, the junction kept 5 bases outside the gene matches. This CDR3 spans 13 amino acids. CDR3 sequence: CASSLDRVTEAFF. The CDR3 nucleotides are TGTGCCAGCAGTCTCGACAGGGTTACTGAAGCTTTCTTT. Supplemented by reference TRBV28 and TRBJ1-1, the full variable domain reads DVKVTQSSRYLVKRTGEKVFLECVQDMDHENMFWYRQDPGLGLRLIYFSYDVKMKEKGDIPEGYSVSREKKERFSLILESASTNQTSMYLCASSLDRVTEAFFGQGTRLTVV.

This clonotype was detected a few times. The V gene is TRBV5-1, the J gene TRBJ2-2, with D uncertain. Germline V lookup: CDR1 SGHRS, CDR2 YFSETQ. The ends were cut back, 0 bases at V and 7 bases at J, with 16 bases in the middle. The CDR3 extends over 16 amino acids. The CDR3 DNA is TGCGCCAGCAGCTTGGTTTCTCTGCCGAACCTCGGGGAGCTGTTTTTT. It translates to CASSLVSLPNLGELFF. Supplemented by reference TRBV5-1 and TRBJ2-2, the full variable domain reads KAGVTQTPRYLIKTRGQQVTLSCSPISGHRSVSWYQQTPGQGLQFLFEYFSETQRNKGNFPGRFSGRQFSNSRSEMNVSTLELGDSALYLCASSLVSLPNLGELFFGEGSRLTVL.

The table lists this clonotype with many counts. The DNA of the CDR3 is TGTGCCAGCAGTTCCCCGAGGACAGATCACAATGAGCAGTTCTTC. It specifies CASSSPRTDHNEQFF. The J gene is TRBJ2-1, the V gene TRBV28, with D possibly TRBD1 on 6 matching bases. There are 15 residues in the CDR3. CDR1 and CDR2 (germline): MDHEN, SYDVKM. V gave up 4 bases and J gave up 5 bases, with 15 bases separating them. The whole variable domain, remainder taken from reference TRBV28 and TRBJ2-1, is DVKVTQSSRYLVKRTGEKVFLECVQDMDHENMFWYRQDPGLGLRLIYFSYDVKMKEKGDIPEGYSVSREKKERFSLILESASTNQTSMYLCASSSPRTDHNEQFFGPGTRLTVL.

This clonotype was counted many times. The CDR3 loop reads CASSLRHKFFSAQETQYF. The CDR3, as DNA: TGTGCCAGCAGTTTGCGCCACAAGTTCTTCTCAGCCCAAGAGACCCAGTACTTC. This chain links TRBV28 with TRBJ2-5; D not resolved. Germline CDR1 is MDHEN and CDR2 is SYDVKM. V lost 3 bases to trimming and J lost 1 base, with 21 bases between them. CDR3 length: 18 residues.

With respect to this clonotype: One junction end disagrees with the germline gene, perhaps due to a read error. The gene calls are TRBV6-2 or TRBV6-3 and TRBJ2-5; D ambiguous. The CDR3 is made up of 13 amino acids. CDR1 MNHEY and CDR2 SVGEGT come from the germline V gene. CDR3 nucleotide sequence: TGCGCCAGCAGTGGAAACCTCCAAGAGACCCAGTACTTC. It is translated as CASSGNLQETQYF.

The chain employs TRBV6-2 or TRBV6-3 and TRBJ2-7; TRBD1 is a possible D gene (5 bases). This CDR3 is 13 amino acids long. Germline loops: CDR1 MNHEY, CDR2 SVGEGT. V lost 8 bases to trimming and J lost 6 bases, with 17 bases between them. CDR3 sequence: CASHPGHHSEQYF. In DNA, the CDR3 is TGTGCCAGCCACCCCGGACACCATTCCGAGCAGTACTTC.

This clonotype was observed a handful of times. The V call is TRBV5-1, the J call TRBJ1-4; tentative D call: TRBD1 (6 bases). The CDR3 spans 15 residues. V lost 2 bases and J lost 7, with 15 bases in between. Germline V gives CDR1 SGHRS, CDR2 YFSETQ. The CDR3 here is CASSFSPGGAEKLFF. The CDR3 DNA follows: TGCGCCAGCAGCTTTTCCCCCGGGGGGGCTGAAAAACTGTTTTTT.

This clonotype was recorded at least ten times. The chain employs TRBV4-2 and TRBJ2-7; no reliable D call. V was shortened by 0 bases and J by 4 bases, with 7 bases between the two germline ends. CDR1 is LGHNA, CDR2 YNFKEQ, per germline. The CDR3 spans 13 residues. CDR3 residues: CASSQDPFYEQYF. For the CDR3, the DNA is TGTGCCAGCAGCCAAGATCCCTTTTACGAGCAGTACTTC.

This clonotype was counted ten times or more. The CDR3 spells CASSNLAGGDEQYF. The CDR3 DNA follows: TGTGCCAGCAGCAACTTAGCGGGAGGGGATGAGCAGTACTTC. The chain has TRBV11-2 and TRBJ2-7, with 11 nucleotides matching TRBD2. Germline-derived CDR1 and CDR2 are SGHAT and FQNNGV. V lost 5 bases, J lost 7 bases, and 7 bases stayed unmatched. The CDR3 length is 14 residues.

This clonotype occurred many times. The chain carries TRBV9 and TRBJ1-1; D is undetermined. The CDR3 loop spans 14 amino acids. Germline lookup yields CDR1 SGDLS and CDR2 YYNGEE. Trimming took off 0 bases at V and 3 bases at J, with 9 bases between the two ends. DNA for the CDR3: TGTGCCAGCAGCGTAGCAGTTGGGGACACTGAAGCTTTCTTT. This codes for CASSVAVGDTEAFF.